Included here is one TCR beta chain sequence, with context. Its specificity is unknown. Trimming pared 0 bases from V and 1 base from J, leaving 7 bases between. CDR3 length: 14 amino acids. Germline V gives CDR1 SGHNT, CDR2 YYREEE (reference sequence). The data were obtained in a study of shared clonotypes between healthy human individuals. General study points: Several donors shared about 4.5% of their naive CD4 clonotypes.

Profiled with immunoSEQ multiplex PCR; TCRdb holds only in-frame clones, not every one. The table lists 2 million to 3 million clones, 90% to 95% of them singletons, with over 0.12% in the top ten. Donors comprised only Caucasian adults living in Nashville, Tennessee. The chain joins TRBV5-4 to TRBJ2-5, with D possibly matching TRBD2 (6 bases). Specimen: naive CD4+ T cells sorted from blood. As for subset: CD45RA+ positively selected. The sequence was obtained from a man aged 18 to 35 in good health. The CDR3 nucleotides are TGTGCCAGCAGCTTGGTGGAGGGCCAAGAGACCCAGTACTTC. Its protein product is CASSLVEGQETQYF.